Listed below are T cell receptor beta chains from one sample, sequenced in a study of shared clonotypes between healthy human individuals. The table came from immunoSEQ multiplex PCR; TCRdb's copy has only in-frame clones and leaves some out. The sample records 2 million to 2.5 million clones, approximately 96% being singletons. Specimen: naive CD4+ T cells sorted from blood. The source of these receptors is a man younger than 30 in good health. Each CDR3 is given with its conserved first and last residue. Fields, in order: clone size, D gene, V gene, J gene, CDR3 DNA, CDR3 protein. A D gene is named only where the DNA matches it firmly. A clone size is listed for some rows: how often the clone was seen (once, few, many), or a class if it is expanded.

once	.	TRBV5-1	TRBJ2-7	TGCGCCAGCAGTCGACAGGTAACCTACGAGCAGTACTTC	CASSRQVTYEQYF
.	.	TRBV7-2	TRBJ1-5	TGTGCCAGCAGCAACACAGTCGGCGGTCAGCCCCAGCATTTT	CASSNTVGGQPQHF
.	.	TRBV6-5	TRBJ2-3	TGTGCCAGCAGTCGACTAGTTACAGATACGCAGTATTTT	CASSRLVTDTQYF
once	TRBD1	TRBV19	TRBJ2-7	TGTGCCAGTAGTACGACAGGGAGCTACGAGCAGTACTTC	CASSTTGSYEQYF
.	TRBD1	TRBV11-2	TRBJ1-4	TGTGCCAGCAGCTTAGAAAGGGGGCGGTCTGAAAAACTGTTTTTT	CASSLERGRSEKLFF
.	TRBD1	TRBV6-5	TRBJ1-1	TGTGCCAGCAGTTCAGGGGGAAGGGGGTTGGACACTGAAGCTTTCTTT	CASSSGGRGLDTEAFF
.	TRBD2	TRBV5-1	TRBJ2-1	TGCGCCAGCAGCCCCCGACTAGCGGGGGTCGGGGATGAGCAGTTCTTC	CASSPRLAGVGDEQFF
.	TRBD1	TRBV10-3	TRBJ2-3	TGTGCCATCACGGGACAGCACACAGATACGCAGTATTTT	CAITGQHTDTQYF
.	.	TRBV7-9	TRBJ2-7	TGTGCCAGCAGCTCCTTTCGGGGGTCCAACGAGCAGTACTTC	CASSSFRGSNEQYF
.	.	TRBV18	TRBJ2-4	TGTGCCAGCTCACCAGGTGAGGGAGTCGCCAAAAACATTCAGTACTTC	CASSPGEGVAKNIQYF
.	.	TRBV10-3	TRBJ2-2	TGTGCCATCAGTGAGGGATTCGGGTGGAACACCGGGGAGCTGTTTTTT	CAISEGFGWNTGELFF
.	TRBD1	TRBV10-3	TRBJ1-1	TGTGCCATCAGTGAGAAGAGGGACAGGGTTTTCTTT	CAISEKRDRVFF
once	.	TRBV9	TRBJ2-7	TGTGCCAGCAGCGGATTTCCGGACGGCCAGCAGTACTTC	CASSGFPDGQQYF
.	TRBD1	TRBV5-6	TRBJ1-5	TGTGCCAGCAGCTTGGCCAGAGGGACAGGGTACGGGAGCAATCAGCCCCAGCATTTT	CASSLARGTGYGSNQPQHF
few	TRBD2	TRBV2	TRBJ2-7	TGTGCCAGCGGGAGCGGGGGGTCCTACGAGCAGTACTTC	CASGSGGSYEQYF
.	.	TRBV7-2	TRBJ1-2	TGTGCCAGCAGCTTAAGTGGTTGGATCGGCTACACCTTC	CASSLSGWIGYTF
.	TRBD1	TRBV28	TRBJ1-1	TGTGCCAGCAGCAAACAGGGGTCGTACACTGAAGCTTTCTTT	CASSKQGSYTEAFF
.	.	TRBV6-4	TRBJ1-1	TGTGCCAGCAGTGACTCGGAGAGCACTGAAGCTTTCTTT	CASSDSESTEAFF
.	TRBD1	TRBV7-2	TRBJ2-5	TGTGCCAGCAGCTTTAGGGGGCGCTTCGAGACCCAGTACTTC	CASSFRGRFETQYF
.	.	TRBV27	TRBJ2-7	TGTGCCAGCAGGAAGGGGGGGACAGGCGGGTACGAGCAGTACTTC	CASRKGGTGGYEQYF
once	.	TRBV29-1	TRBJ2-2	TGCAGCGTTGAGGGGGAGAATACCGGGGAGCTGTTTTTT	CSVEGENTGELFF
.	.	TRBV5-6	TRBJ1-5	TGTGCCAGCAGCTCGTGGCAGACTAATCAGCCCCAGCATTTT	CASSSWQTNQPQHF
.	.	TRBV10-3	TRBJ2-3	TGTGCCATCAGTGTGGGCCAGTACACAGATACGCAGTATTTT	CAISVGQYTDTQYF
.	TRBD2	TRBV25-1	TRBJ2-5	TGTGCCAGCAGTGAATTTGGACTAGCGGCGGTAGAGACCCAGTACTTC	CASSEFGLAAVETQYF
.	.	TRBV6-1	TRBJ2-5	TGTGCCAGCAGTGATCAGGGTAGGGGGGAGACCCAGTACTTC	CASSDQGRGETQYF
once	.	TRBV6-6	TRBJ1-2	TGTGCCAGCAGCTTACAGGGATTCTATGGCTACACCTTC	CASSLQGFYGYTF
.	.	TRBV19	TRBJ2-2	TGTGCCAGTAGTATAGATCGACGCCTTTTACAGGACCTTTCGAACACCGGGGAGCTGTTTTTT	CASSIDRRLLQDLSNTGELFF
.	.	TRBV4-1	TRBJ1-4	TGCGCCAGCAGCCAAGACAGGTTAAATGAAAAACTGTTTTTT	CASSQDRLNEKLFF
.	.	TRBV19	TRBJ2-7	TGTGCCAGTAGTGGGCACGGAAATTACGAGCAGTACTTC	CASSGHGNYEQYF
.	.	TRBV10-2	TRBJ2-3	TGCGCCAGCAGTCCAGTAGCGGTGGGGCTCGATACGCAGTATTTT	CASSPVAVGLDTQYF
.	.	TRBV7-6	TRBJ2-2	TGTGCCAGCAGCCAGAAAGCGATCGACACCGGGGAGCTGTTTTTT	CASSQKAIDTGELFF
.	.	TRBV5-8	TRBJ2-7	TGTGCCAGCAGCTTGCAGGGGTACGAGCAGTACTTC	CASSLQGYEQYF
.	TRBD2	TRBV4-3	TRBJ2-3	TGCGCCAGCAGCCGTGGGGTAGCGGGAGTTGGGGATACGCAGTATTTT	CASSRGVAGVGDTQYF
.	.	TRBV7-9	TRBJ2-2	TGTGCCAGCAGCTTATATCGTCAAACCGGGGAGCTGTTTTTT	CASSLYRQTGELFF
.	.	TRBV7-2	TRBJ1-5	TGTGCCAGCAGCTTGGCATATGGAAGCAATCAGCCCCAGCATTTT	CASSLAYGSNQPQHF
.	TRBD2	TRBV30	TRBJ2-5	TGTGCCAGGTCCCCGGGAGGGCAAGAGACCCAGTACTTC	CARSPGGQETQYF
.	.	TRBV28	TRBJ2-7	TGTGCCAGCAGTACCCTAGGGGGCTCCTACGAGCAGTACTTC	CASSTLGGSYEQYF
.	.	TRBV7-6	TRBJ2-1	TGTGCCAGCAGCTTAGATACAAATGAGCAGTTCTTC	CASSLDTNEQFF
.	TRBD1	TRBV6-1	TRBJ1-3	TGTGCCAGCAGAGAAGACAGGGCAGCCTTTGGAAACACCATATATTTT	CASREDRAAFGNTIYF
.	.	TRBV28	TRBJ1-6	TGTGCCAGCAGCGGCGGGGGACCCGGGAGCTCCTATAATTCACCCCTCCACTTT	CASSGGGPGSSYNSPLHF
.	.	TRBV6-5	TRBJ2-5	TGTGCCAGCAGCAATGGGGAGACCCAGTACTTC	CASSNGETQYF
once	.	TRBV6-4	TRBJ2-1	TGTGCCAGCAGTGCCCCCGGGGGGCCGGTCAATGAGCAGTTCTTC	CASSAPGGPVNEQFF
.	TRBD2	TRBV19	TRBJ2-2	TGTGCCAGTAGTACCCTAGCGGGGGCGACCGGGGAGCTGTTTTTT	CASSTLAGATGELFF
once	TRBD1	TRBV7-2	TRBJ2-4	TGTGCCAGCAGCTTTGCCGGGACAGGGGTTGACATTCAGTACTTC	CASSFAGTGVDIQYF